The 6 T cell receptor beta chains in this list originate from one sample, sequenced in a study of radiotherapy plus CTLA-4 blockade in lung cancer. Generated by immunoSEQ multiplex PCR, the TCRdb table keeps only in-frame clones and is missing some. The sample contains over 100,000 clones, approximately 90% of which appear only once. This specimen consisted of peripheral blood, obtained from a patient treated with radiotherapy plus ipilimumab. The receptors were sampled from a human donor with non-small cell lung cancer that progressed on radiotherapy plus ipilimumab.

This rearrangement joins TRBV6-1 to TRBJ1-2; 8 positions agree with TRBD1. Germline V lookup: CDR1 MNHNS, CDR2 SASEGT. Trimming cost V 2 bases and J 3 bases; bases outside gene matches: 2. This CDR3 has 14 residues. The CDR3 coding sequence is TGTGCCAGCAGTGAACTGGACAGGGACTATGGCTACACCTTC. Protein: CASSELDRDYGYTF.

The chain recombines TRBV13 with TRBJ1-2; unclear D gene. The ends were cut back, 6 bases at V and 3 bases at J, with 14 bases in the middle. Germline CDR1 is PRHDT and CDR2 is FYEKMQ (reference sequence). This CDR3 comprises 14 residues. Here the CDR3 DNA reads TGTGCCAGCAGTCCCCCGGCGGACTACTATGGCTACACCTTC. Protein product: CASSPPADYYGYTF.

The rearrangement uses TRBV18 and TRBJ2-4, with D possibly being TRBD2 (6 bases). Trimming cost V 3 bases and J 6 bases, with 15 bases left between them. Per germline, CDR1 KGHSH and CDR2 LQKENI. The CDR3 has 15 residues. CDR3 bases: TGTGCCAGCTCACCTGCGATTGCGGGACTAAACATTCAGTACTTC. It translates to CASSPAIAGLNIQYF.

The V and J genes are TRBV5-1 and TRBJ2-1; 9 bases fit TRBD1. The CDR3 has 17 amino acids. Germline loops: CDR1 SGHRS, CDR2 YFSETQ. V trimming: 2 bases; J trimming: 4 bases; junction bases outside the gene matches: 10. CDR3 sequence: CASSFLAGTGLYNEQFF. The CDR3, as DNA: TGCGCCAGCAGCTTCCTCGCGGGGACAGGGCTATACAATGAGCAGTTCTTC.

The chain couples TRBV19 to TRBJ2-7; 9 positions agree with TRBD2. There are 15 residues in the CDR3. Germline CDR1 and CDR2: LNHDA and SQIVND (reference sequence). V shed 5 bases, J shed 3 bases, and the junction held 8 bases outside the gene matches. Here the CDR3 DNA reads TGTGCCAGTAGTCCGCGGGTAGCGGGAGACTACGAGCAGTACTTC. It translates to CASSPRVAGDYEQYF.

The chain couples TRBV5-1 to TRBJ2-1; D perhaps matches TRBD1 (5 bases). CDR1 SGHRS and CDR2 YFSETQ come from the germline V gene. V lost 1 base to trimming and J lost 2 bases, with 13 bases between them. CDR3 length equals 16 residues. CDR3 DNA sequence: TGCGCCAGCAGCTTGAATGGGGCTTTCGCCTACAATGAGCAGTTCTTC. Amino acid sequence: CASSLNGAFAYNEQFF.